Following are 5 T cell receptor beta chains from one sample sequenced in a study of pediatric ulcerative colitis. The data were produced by immunoSEQ multiplex PCR, yet TCRdb's version contains in-frame clones alone and is incomplete. The sample includes roughly 18,000 clones, 70% to 80% of them seen just once. One to two pinch biopsies were taken from the rectum during colonoscopy. Material: gut tissue. The origin of the receptors is a boy between 10 and 17 years old with moderate ulcerative colitis.

V usage is TRBV9 and J usage is TRBJ2-2; D assignment may be TRBD1 or TRBD2 (5 bases each). In germline, CDR1 is SGDLS, CDR2 YYNGEE. Between the trimmed V and J ends, which lost 1 base and 3 bases, there was a span of 10 bases. This CDR3 comprises 15 residues. In DNA form, the CDR3 reads TGTGCCAGCAGCGTATTTGGGGGAGACACCGGGGAGCTGTTTTTT. Translated, it gives CASSVFGGDTGELFF. Looking up the rest from reference TRBV9 and TRBJ2-2 gives the full variable domain: DSGVTQTPKHLITATGQRVTLRCSPRSGDLSVYWYQQSLDQGLQFLIQYYNGEERAKGNILERFSAQQFPDLHSELNLSSLELGDSALYFCASSVFGGDTGELFFGEGSRLTVL.

In this sample, this clone turned up a few times. CDR3 loop: CASGPSSGQGGDEQFF. The CDR3 DNA is TGTGCTAGTGGTCCTTCCTCCGGACAGGGGGGCGATGAGCAGTTCTTC. The gene calls are TRBV12-5 and TRBJ2-1; 10 nucleotides align to TRBD1. Trimming at V came to 5 bases and at J to 8 bases, leaving 12 bases not matched to a gene. Germline CDR1 and CDR2: LGHNT and FRNRAP. The CDR3 has 16 amino acids.

This chain links TRBV9 with TRBJ2-3; 9 positions match TRBD2. This CDR3 has 15 residues. V trimming: 4 bases; J trimming: 6 bases; junction bases outside the gene matches: 9. Germline values: CDR1 SGDLS, CDR2 YYNGEE. The CDR3 reads CASSSHSGSRDTQYF. The CDR3 DNA follows: TGTGCCAGCAGCTCTCATAGCGGGAGTCGGGATACGCAGTATTTT.

The rearrangement joins TRBV13 to TRBJ2-7, with D perhaps given as TRBD1 or TRBD2 (5 bases each). Between the trimmed V and J ends, which lost 5 bases and 5 bases, there was a span of 13 bases. Germline V gene lookup returns CDR1 PRHDT and CDR2 FYEKMQ (reference sequence). This CDR3 region has 13 residues. The CDR3 protein is CASSLGPSDEQYF. The CDR3 coding sequence is TGTGCCAGCAGCCTGGGACCATCGGACGAGCAGTACTTC.

This clone was counted a single time. The chain recombines TRBV6-5 with TRBJ2-7; unclear D gene. The CDR3 is made up of 15 amino acids. Per germline, CDR1 MNHEY and CDR2 SVGAGI. The V end was cut by 4 bases, the J end by 5 bases, with 18 bases between. The CDR3 sequence: CASSSLGPLRDEQYF. The CDR3 region has the DNA TGTGCCAGCAGTTCGCTGGGCCCGTTAAGAGACGAGCAGTACTTC.